This is a list of T cell receptor beta chains from one sample in a study of CD8+ T cells in alopecia areata. Produced via immunoSEQ multiplex PCR; TCRdb's table is partial and in-frame only. The table has 150,000 to 200,000 clones, about three fifths seen once; the top ten hold 16%. Sequencing was performed on CD4+ T cells sorted from blood, taken at approximately week 61, from a patient treated with tofacitinib. These receptors were taken from a human donor with alopecia areata. Each CDR3 is given with its conserved first and last residue. Fields, in order: D gene, V gene, J gene, clone size, CDR3 protein, CDR3 DNA. D genes are given only for firm matches. Not all rows give a size; the values are once, few, many and, for expanded clones, a class.

D gene: -
V gene: TRBV6-5
J gene: TRBJ1-2
clone size: -
CDR3 protein: CASSYSKGRTYGYTF
CDR3 DNA: TGTGCCAGCAGTTACTCGAAGGGACGGACCTATGGCTACACCTTC

D gene: -
V gene: TRBV29-1
J gene: TRBJ1-2
clone size: few
CDR3 protein: CSAEDRNYGYTF
CDR3 DNA: TGCAGCGCTGAAGACAGGAACTATGGCTACACCTTC

D gene: -
V gene: TRBV25-1
J gene: TRBJ1-2
clone size: -
CDR3 protein: CASSDGQLKGENYGYTF
CDR3 DNA: TGTGCCAGCAGTGATGGGCAATTGAAGGGGGAAAACTATGGCTACACCTTC

D gene: TRBD2
V gene: TRBV7-8
J gene: TRBJ2-3
clone size: few
CDR3 protein: CATRTSSTDTQYF
CDR3 DNA: TGTGCCACAAGGACTAGCAGCACAGATACGCAGTATTTT

D gene: -
V gene: TRBV2
J gene: TRBJ2-7
clone size: -
CDR3 protein: CASSTGREQYF
CDR3 DNA: TGTGCCAGCAGTACTGGGCGCGAGCAGTACTTC

D gene: -
V gene: TRBV27
J gene: TRBJ2-7
clone size: -
CDR3 protein: CASSKIGFSYEQYF
CDR3 DNA: TGTGCCAGCAGCAAGATAGGGTTTTCGTACGAGCAGTACTTC

D gene: TRBD1
V gene: TRBV30
J gene: TRBJ1-1
clone size: -
CDR3 protein: CAWRGQGANTEAFF
CDR3 DNA: TGTGCCTGGAGGGGACAGGGGGCGAACACTGAAGCTTTCTTT

D gene: -
V gene: TRBV9
J gene: TRBJ1-1
clone size: -
CDR3 protein: CASSVVQGTEAFF
CDR3 DNA: TGTGCCAGCAGCGTAGTTCAGGGCACTGAAGCTTTCTTT

D gene: -
V gene: TRBV5-1
J gene: TRBJ1-2
clone size: few
CDR3 protein: CASSLDGPNYGYTF
CDR3 DNA: TGCGCCAGCAGCTTGGACGGTCCCAACTATGGCTACACCTTC

D gene: -
V gene: TRBV18
J gene: TRBJ1-2
clone size: few
CDR3 protein: CASSPLTGPTNYGYTF
CDR3 DNA: TGTGCCAGCTCACCTCTAACAGGGCCTACTAACTATGGCTACACCTTC

D gene: TRBD1
V gene: TRBV29-1
J gene: TRBJ2-5
clone size: -
CDR3 protein: CSVSQGVQETQYF
CDR3 DNA: TGCAGCGTTTCACAGGGGGTCCAAGAGACCCAGTACTTC

D gene: -
V gene: TRBV19
J gene: TRBJ2-5
clone size: few
CDR3 protein: CASRGWQETQYF
CDR3 DNA: TGTGCCAGTAGGGGCTGGCAAGAGACCCAGTACTTC

D gene: TRBD2
V gene: TRBV7-2
J gene: TRBJ2-7
clone size: -
CDR3 protein: CASTPTSGGYEQYF
CDR3 DNA: TGTGCCAGCACCCCCACTAGCGGGGGTTACGAGCAGTACTTC

D gene: TRBD1
V gene: TRBV7-9
J gene: TRBJ2-7
clone size: few
CDR3 protein: CASSLVGQIYEQYF
CDR3 DNA: TGTGCCAGCAGCTTAGTGGGACAGATCTACGAGCAGTACTTC

D gene: TRBD1
V gene: TRBV29-1
J gene: TRBJ2-2
clone size: -
CDR3 protein: CSVVGTTPNRGNTGELFF
CDR3 DNA: TGCAGCGTTGTGGGGACAACCCCAAACAGGGGTAACACCGGGGAGCTGTTTTTT

D gene: TRBD2
V gene: TRBV6-4
J gene: TRBJ2-1
clone size: -
CDR3 protein: CASSDSEVGGKRFF
CDR3 DNA: TGTGCCAGCAGTGACTCGGAAGTGGGGGGGAAGCGGTTCTTC

D gene: -
V gene: TRBV5-1
J gene: TRBJ1-1
clone size: few
CDR3 protein: CASSLWQGETEAFF
CDR3 DNA: TGCGCCAGCAGCTTATGGCAGGGAGAGACTGAAGCTTTCTTT

D gene: TRBD2
V gene: TRBV29-1
J gene: TRBJ2-3
clone size: -
CDR3 protein: CSVGTSGGISTDTQYF
CDR3 DNA: TGCAGCGTCGGGACTAGCGGGGGGATTAGCACAGATACGCAGTATTTT

D gene: -
V gene: TRBV4-1
J gene: TRBJ2-1
clone size: -
CDR3 protein: CASSQDSPQEQFF
CDR3 DNA: TGCGCCAGCAGCCAAGATTCCCCCCAGGAGCAGTTCTTC

D gene: -
V gene: TRBV19
J gene: TRBJ1-1
clone size: -
CDR3 protein: CASSIRVNTEAFF
CDR3 DNA: TGTGCCAGTAGTATACGAGTGAACACTGAAGCTTTCTTT

D gene: -
V gene: TRBV9
J gene: TRBJ2-5
clone size: -
CDR3 protein: CASSPQAGKEETQYF
CDR3 DNA: TGTGCCAGCAGCCCCCAGGCAGGAAAGGAGGAGACCCAGTACTTC

D gene: -
V gene: TRBV7-2
J gene: TRBJ2-3
clone size: -
CDR3 protein: CASSYGQHTQYF
CDR3 DNA: TGTGCCAGCAGCTACGGACAGCATACGCAGTATTTT

D gene: -
V gene: TRBV4-2
J gene: TRBJ2-3
clone size: -
CDR3 protein: CASSQDTPDTQYF
CDR3 DNA: TGTGCCAGCAGCCAGGATACACCAGATACGCAGTATTTT

D gene: TRBD1
V gene: TRBV11-2
J gene: TRBJ2-7
clone size: -
CDR3 protein: CASSPGDRVGEQYF
CDR3 DNA: TGTGCCAGCAGCCCTGGGGACAGGGTGGGGGAGCAGTACTTC

D gene: TRBD2
V gene: TRBV10-2
J gene: TRBJ2-5
clone size: -
CDR3 protein: CASRGLAGGSETQYF
CDR3 DNA: TGCGCCAGCAGAGGACTAGCGGGGGGCTCGGAGACCCAGTACTTC

D gene: TRBD1
V gene: TRBV29-1
J gene: TRBJ1-3
clone size: -
CDR3 protein: CSGGTDGNTIYF
CDR3 DNA: TGCAGCGGCGGGACAGACGGAAACACCATATATTTT

D gene: -
V gene: TRBV4-1
J gene: TRBJ1-2
clone size: few
CDR3 protein: CASSQPTGTYGYTF
CDR3 DNA: TGCGCCAGCAGCCAACCTACAGGGACCTATGGCTACACCTTC

D gene: TRBD2
V gene: TRBV4-2
J gene: TRBJ2-3
clone size: few
CDR3 protein: CASSPRWVAGGSTDTQYF
CDR3 DNA: TGTGCCAGCAGCCCCCGGTGGGTAGCGGGGGGTAGCACAGATACGCAGTATTTT

D gene: TRBD2
V gene: TRBV7-2
J gene: TRBJ2-3
clone size: -
CDR3 protein: CASSSELAGLSTDTQYF
CDR3 DNA: TGTGCCAGCAGCTCGGAACTAGCGGGGCTAAGCACAGATACGCAGTATTTT

D gene: -
V gene: TRBV30
J gene: TRBJ1-5
clone size: -
CDR3 protein: CAWSVLDQPQHF
CDR3 DNA: TGTGCCTGGAGCGTCTTGGATCAGCCCCAGCATTTT

D gene: -
V gene: TRBV4-2
J gene: TRBJ2-1
clone size: -
CDR3 protein: CASSQVGAGNEQFF
CDR3 DNA: TGTGCCAGCAGCCAAGTGGGGGCGGGGAATGAGCAGTTCTTC

D gene: -
V gene: TRBV2
J gene: TRBJ1-1
clone size: -
CDR3 protein: CASSESSTLNTEAFF
CDR3 DNA: TGTGCCAGCAGTGAGAGTTCCACTTTGAACACTGAAGCTTTCTTT

D gene: -
V gene: TRBV6-1
J gene: TRBJ1-1
clone size: -
CDR3 protein: CASNKGRSNTEAFF
CDR3 DNA: TGTGCCAGCAACAAGGGACGCTCGAACACTGAAGCTTTCTTT

D gene: TRBD1
V gene: TRBV9
J gene: TRBJ1-6
clone size: few
CDR3 protein: CASSGETGAYNSPLHF
CDR3 DNA: TGTGCCAGCAGCGGAGAGACAGGGGCATATAATTCACCCCTCCACTTT

D gene: -
V gene: TRBV5-6
J gene: TRBJ2-3
clone size: -
CDR3 protein: CASSLPLQRTDTQYF
CDR3 DNA: TGTGCCAGCAGCTTGCCGCTGCAGAGAACAGATACGCAGTATTTT

D gene: TRBD2
V gene: TRBV2
J gene: TRBJ2-3
clone size: -
CDR3 protein: CASMTSGGASTDTQYF
CDR3 DNA: TGTGCCAGCATGACCAGCGGGGGGGCATCGACAGATACGCAGTATTTT

D gene: -
V gene: TRBV23-1
J gene: TRBJ1-1
clone size: -
CDR3 protein: CASSHPPGTEAFF
CDR3 DNA: TGCGCCAGCAGTCATCCACCGGGGACTGAAGCTTTCTTT

D gene: TRBD1
V gene: TRBV30
J gene: TRBJ1-6
clone size: -
CDR3 protein: CAFGQGGSPLHF
CDR3 DNA: TGTGCTTTCGGACAGGGTGGTTCACCCCTCCACTTT

D gene: -
V gene: TRBV20-1
J gene: TRBJ1-2
clone size: -
CDR3 protein: CSARDGFDYTF
CDR3 DNA: TGCAGTGCTAGGGACGGTTTCGACTACACCTTC